A single sample gave rise to the 13 T cell receptor beta chains below, sequenced in a study of beta chain features in type 1 diabetes. Every isolated RNA sample was fully reverse transcribed, so sequencing captured expressed TCRB transcripts. Here immunoSEQ multiplex PCR was the method, and the copy in TCRdb shows in-frame clones only, minus some. Of roughly 400,000 clones listed, roughly a tenth are singletons. The antigens these receptors bind are not known. General observations from the study: In all four CD4+ subsets, TCRB CDR3 length was significantly, moderately reduced in type 1 diabetes.

The sequencing sample was made of central memory CD4+ T cells from blood. The source of these receptors is a man younger than 40 with type 1 diabetes.

The chain carries TRBV7-2 and TRBJ2-1, with 7 nucleotides matching TRBD2. The germline gives CDR1 SGHTA, CDR2 FQGNSA. The CDR3 is 14 residues long. Losses at the gene ends were 3 bases for V and 6 bases for J; bases not matched to a gene: 5. The CDR3 DNA follows: TGTGCCAGCAGCTTGTTGCGGGAGAGCAATGAGCAGTTCTTC. Its translation is CASSLLRESNEQFF.

This clone was seen a handful of times. The chain couples TRBV11-2 to TRBJ2-7; 7 bases map to TRBD1. The germline CDR1 and CDR2 sequences are SGHAT and FQNNGV. This CDR3 has 15 residues. V shed 1 base, J shed 2 bases, and the junction held 5 bases outside the gene matches. In DNA, the CDR3 is TGTGCCAGCAGCTTAGCGTCGGGACAGCCCTACGAGCAGTACTTC. Protein: CASSLASGQPYEQYF.

The sample holds a few counts of this clone. V and J are TRBV6-5 and TRBJ1-2, with 7 bases lining up with TRBD1. Looked up from germline, CDR1 is MNHEY and CDR2 is SVGAGI. J gave up 2 bases and V 0 bases, and 3 bases lay outside the gene matches. The CDR3 is made up of 15 amino acids. In DNA, the CDR3 is TGTGCCAGCAGTTACTCCGGGACAGACAACTATGGCTACACCTTC. Its translation: CASSYSGTDNYGYTF.

The J gene is TRBJ2-7, the V gene TRBV6-1; D perhaps matches TRBD2 (6 bases). Germline V gene lookup returns CDR1 MNHNS and CDR2 SASEGT. The CDR3 is made up of 13 amino acids. Between the trimmed V and J ends, which lost 7 bases and 1 base, there was a span of 11 bases. The CDR3 region has the DNA TGTGCCAGCACCCTAGCGTTTTCCTACGAGCAGTACTTC. This gives the protein CASTLAFSYEQYF.

CDR3 loop: CASSRQQGLSETQYF. DNA for the CDR3: TGTGCCAGCAGCCGCCAACAGGGCCTGTCGGAGACCCAGTACTTC. The chain links TRBV6-6 to TRBJ2-5, with D maybe TRBD1 (6 bases). From germline, CDR1 is MNHNY and CDR2 SVGAGI (reference sequence). Trimming took 6 bases from V and 5 from J, leaving 19 bases between them. The CDR3 is made up of 15 amino acids.

This chain joins TRBV6-5 and TRBJ2-5; TRBD1 is a possible D gene (5 bases). Per germline, CDR1 MNHEY and CDR2 SVGAGI. Trimming removed 1 base from V and 11 bases from J, with 14 bases in between. This CDR3 has 13 amino acids. The CDR3 spells CASSYWKGLDQYF. The CDR3 region has the DNA TGTGCCAGCAGTTACTGGAAGGGGTTGGATCAGTACTTC.

V and J are TRBV7-2 and TRBJ1-5; TRBD1 aligns across 7 bases. Germline CDR1 and CDR2: SGHTA and FQGNSA. This CDR3 has 15 amino acids. J gave up 3 bases and V 3 bases, and 5 bases lay outside the gene matches. For the CDR3, the DNA is TGTGCCAGCAGCTTCCGGGACAGAGACAATCAGCCCCAGCATTTT. Protein: CASSFRDRDNQPQHF.

The chain has TRBV7-9 and TRBJ2-3, with TRBD2 matching 8 bases. V lost 5 bases to trimming and J lost 11 bases; unmatched junction nucleotides: 18. Germline CDR1 and CDR2: SEHNR and FQNEAQ (reference sequence). This CDR3 region has 16 residues. Here the CDR3 reads CASSLKVAGGPGGQYF. The CDR3 bases are TGTGCCAGCAGCCTTAAGGTGGCGGGAGGTCCAGGAGGGCAGTATTTT.

This rearrangement joins TRBV7-9 to TRBJ1-3, with D perhaps TRBD1 (5 bases). The V and J ends lost 5 bases and 0 bases respectively, with 14 bases between them. CDR3 size: 16 residues. From germline, CDR1 is SEHNR and CDR2 FQNEAQ (reference sequence). The CDR3 DNA reads TGTGCCAGCAGCGTCTGGGACGGACTCTCTGGAAACACCATATATTTT. This translates into CASSVWDGLSGNTIYF.

This clone appeared a few times. This chain links TRBV7-2 with TRBJ1-2, with TRBD1 as a possible D gene (6 bases). V gave up 3 bases and J gave up 8 bases, with 22 bases separating them. CDR1 is SGHTA and CDR2 is FQGNSA in the germline V gene. CDR3 length: 16 residues. DNA for the CDR3: TGTGCCAGCAGCTTGCAGGGGAGGTCTCGCTTACGGGGCTACACCTTC. Translating it yields CASSLQGRSRLRGYTF.

This clone was observed a handful of times. CDR3 nucleotide sequence: TGTGCCAGCAGCTTAGGATGGGGAGTAGACGCAGATACGCAGTATTTT. It translates to CASSLGWGVDADTQYF. V is TRBV7-9 and J is TRBJ2-3; D may be TRBD2 (5 bases). V was clipped by 1 base and J by 4 bases, with 15 bases between them. Germline CDR1 SEHNR, CDR2 FQNEAQ (reference sequence). The CDR3 has 16 residues.

This clone occurred a few times. The chain carries TRBV7-2 and TRBJ1-5; TRBD1 might be the D (5 bases). The CDR3 sequence is 15 residues long. With 3 bases removed from V and 4 bases from J, the gap between germline ends came to 13 bases. CDR1 and CDR2 (germline): SGHTA, FQGNSA. The CDR3 spells CASSLIGALNQPQHF. For the CDR3, the DNA is TGTGCCAGCAGCTTGATTGGGGCGCTTAATCAGCCCCAGCATTTT.

V gene TRBV7-2 combines with J gene TRBJ1-4, with a possible D match to TRBD1 (6 bases). The V end was cut by 5 bases, the J end by 12 bases, with 28 bases between. Per the germline V gene, CDR1 is SGHTA and CDR2 is FQGNSA. The CDR3 sequence is 17 residues long. This CDR3 is CASSHGTLLGGSGELFF. The CDR3 coding sequence is TGTGCCAGCAGCCACGGGACGCTACTCGGGGGCTCCGGGGAACTGTTTTTT.